This T cell receptor (beta chain) was documented in a study of cytotoxic CD8 clonotypes in ibrutinib-treated CLL. Study-level background: By median around 74 months, roughly twelve had progressed and about 15 stayed remitted; responses had been 2 complete and around 24 partial. It was after a median approximately twelve months of treatment, range 6 to 36, that response samples were taken. General study points: Under treatment, the uncommon public clonotypes either contracted or remained stable.

Method: immunoSEQ multiplex PCR; TCRdb's copy keeps in-frame clones and lacks some. This table holds about 140,000 clones, 91% found once. The V gene's germline CDR1 is MRHNA and CDR2 SNTAGT. The CDR3 sequence is 14 residues long. The junction had 3 bases not matched to a gene; V was cut back by 4 bases and J by 6 bases. TCR beta libraries used about 2 micrograms of DNA from cryopreserved PBMCs. Details on this clone: The antigen remains undetermined.

The TCR originated in a human donor with chronic lymphocytic leukemia. The sequencing here drew on PBMCs, taken after 12 months of ibrutinib treatment. V and J are TRBV6-4 and TRBJ2-2; TRBD1 agrees at 9 bases. This CDR3 reads CASSVTGGPGELFF. As DNA, the CDR3 is TGTGCCAGCAGTGTCACAGGGGGCCCCGGGGAGCTGTTTTTT.